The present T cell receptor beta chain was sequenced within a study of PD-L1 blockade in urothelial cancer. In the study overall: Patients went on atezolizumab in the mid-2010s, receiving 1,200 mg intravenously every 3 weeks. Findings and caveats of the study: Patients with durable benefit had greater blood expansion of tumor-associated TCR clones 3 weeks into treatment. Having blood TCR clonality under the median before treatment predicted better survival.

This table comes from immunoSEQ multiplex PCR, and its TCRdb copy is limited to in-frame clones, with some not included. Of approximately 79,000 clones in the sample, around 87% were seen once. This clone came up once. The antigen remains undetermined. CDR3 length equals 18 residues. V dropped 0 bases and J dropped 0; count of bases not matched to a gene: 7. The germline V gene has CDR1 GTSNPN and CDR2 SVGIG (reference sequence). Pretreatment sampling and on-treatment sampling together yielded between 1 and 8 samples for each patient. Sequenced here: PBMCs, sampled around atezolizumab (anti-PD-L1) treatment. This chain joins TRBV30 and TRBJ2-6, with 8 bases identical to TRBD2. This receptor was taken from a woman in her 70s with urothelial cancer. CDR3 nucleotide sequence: TGTGCCTGGAGTGTACGTCGGGGGGGGTTCTCTGGGGCCAACGTCCTGACTTTC. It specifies CAWSVRRGGFSGANVLTF.